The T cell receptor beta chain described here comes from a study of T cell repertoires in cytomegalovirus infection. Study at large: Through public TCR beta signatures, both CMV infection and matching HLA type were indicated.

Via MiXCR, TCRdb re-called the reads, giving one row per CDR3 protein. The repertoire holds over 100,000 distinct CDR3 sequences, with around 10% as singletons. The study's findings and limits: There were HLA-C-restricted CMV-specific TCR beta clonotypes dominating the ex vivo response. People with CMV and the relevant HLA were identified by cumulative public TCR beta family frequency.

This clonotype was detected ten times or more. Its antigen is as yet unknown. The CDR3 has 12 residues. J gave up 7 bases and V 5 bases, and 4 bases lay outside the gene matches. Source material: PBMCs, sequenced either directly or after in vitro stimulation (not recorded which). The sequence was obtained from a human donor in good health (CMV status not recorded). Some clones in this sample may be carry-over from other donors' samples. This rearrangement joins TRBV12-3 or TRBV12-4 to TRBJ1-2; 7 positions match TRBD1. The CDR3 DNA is TGTGCCAGCAGTCCCAGACAGGGTGGCTACACCTTC. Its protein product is CASSPRQGGYTF.